One sample yielded the 9 T cell receptor beta chains listed below, sequenced in a study of T cells in Graves' hyperthyroidism and ophthalmopathy. Authors of the study amplified TCR beta CDR3 regions from RNA transcripts. A first-round RT-PCR of the TCR CDR3 used the HTBI primer set. TCRdb re-called the multiplex PCR reads with MiXCR, one entry per CDR3 protein. The sample lists hundreds of thousands of distinct CDR3 sequences; about 14% were seen once. The sequencing sample was made of blood. These receptors originate from a young woman with Graves' hyperthyroidism.

This clonotype was detected only once. V is TRBV24-1 and J is TRBJ2-6; D gene ambiguous. Germline V CDR1 and CDR2: KGHDR, SFDVKD. The length of the CDR3 is 15 residues. V lost 2 bases and J 4 bases, leaving 8 bases between the germline ends. The CDR3 reads CATSDYSSGANVLTF. The CDR3 nucleotides are TGTGCCACCAGTGATTACAGCTCGGGGGCCAACGTCCTGACTTTC.

This clonotype was recorded at least ten times. The V call is TRBV5-5, the J call TRBJ2-7; perhaps TRBD1 as D (5 bases). Germline V gene lookup returns CDR1 SGHKS and CDR2 YYEKEE (reference sequence). The length of the CDR3 is 14 residues. Trimming stripped 4 bases from V and 2 bases from J, with 13 bases between. Here the CDR3 DNA reads TGTGCCAGCAGCCCACCCCCAGGGACCTACGAGCAGTACTTC. As protein: CASSPPPGTYEQYF.

About this clonotype itself: A read error may produce the germline difference seen at one junction end. The chain carries TRBV29-1 and TRBJ2-7, with a possible D match to TRBD2 (5 bases). Germline CDR1 is SQVTM and CDR2 is ANQGSEA. The CDR3 is made up of 14 amino acids. The CDR3 region has the DNA TGTAGCGTTGAAGAAGGCGGCGGTGCCTACGAGCAGTACTTC. It is translated as CSVEEGGGAYEQYF.

Concerning this clonotype itself: A much larger clone lies a single base off, so this may be a read error. This rearrangement joins TRBV24-1 to TRBJ2-1; 9 nucleotides agree with TRBD2. The J call may be mistaken, given a closer DNA end match to TRBJ2-7. Germline assignment: CDR1 KGHDR and CDR2 SFDVKD. The CDR3 runs 17 residues. Here the CDR3 DNA reads TGTGCCACCAGTGACTATCAGACTAGCGGCATCTACAATGAGCAGTACTTC. It specifies CATSDYQTSGIYNEQYF.

This clonotype was found many times. A read error may produce the germline difference seen at one junction end. V gene TRBV5-1 combines with J gene TRBJ2-7; weak D call: TRBD1 (5 bases). This CDR3 has 13 residues. Per germline, CDR1 SGHRS and CDR2 YFSETQ. The CDR3 region has the DNA TGTGCCAGCAGTCTTAGGGGTTCCTACGAGCAGTACTTC. Amino acid sequence: CASSLRGSYEQYF.

The table lists this clonotype with many counts. The rearrangement joins TRBV28 to TRBJ2-3; 9 positions match TRBD1. The germline gives CDR1 MDHEN, CDR2 SYDVKM. The CDR3 spans 20 residues. J lost 2 bases, V lost 5 bases, and 20 bases had no gene match. The CDR3: CASSLRNGGPRDRATDTQYF. The DNA of the CDR3 is TGTGCCAGCAGTCTCCGAAACGGCGGCCCGCGGGACAGGGCCACAGATACGCAGTATTTT. The complete variable domain, with remaining parts taken from reference TRBV28 and TRBJ2-3, reads DVKVTQSSRYLVKRTGEKVFLECVQDMDHENMFWYRQDPGLGLRLIYFSYDVKMKEKGDIPEGYSVSREKKERFSLILESASTNQTSMYLCASSLRNGGPRDRATDTQYFGPGTRLTVL.

This clonotype was counted ten times or more. This chain links TRBV2 with TRBJ1-1; D is undetermined. The CDR3 runs to 14 residues. The germline CDR1 and CDR2 sequences are SNHLY and FYNNEI. Trimming took 6 bases from V and 0 from J, leaving 11 bases between them. CDR3 in DNA: TGTGCCAGCAGATACCGGGAGATGAACACTGAAGCTTTCTTT. This translates into CASRYREMNTEAFF.

The chain links TRBV18 to TRBJ1-5, with 9 positions matching TRBD1. Germline assignment: CDR1 KGHSH and CDR2 LQKENI. The V segment lost 5 bases and the J segment 0 bases; nucleotides outside the gene matches: 11. CDR3 length: 18 amino acids. The CDR3 bases are TGTGCCAGCTCAAGACAGGGGGGCGGTATTTATAGCAATCAGCCCCAGCATTTT. Protein sequence: CASSRQGGGIYSNQPQHF.

The chain carries TRBV6-2 or TRBV6-3 and TRBJ2-7, with 10 bases identical to TRBD1. The CDR3 is made up of 16 amino acids. The ends lost 6 bases at V and 2 bases at J; junction bases unmatched: 10. The V gene's germline CDR1 is MNHEY and CDR2 SVGEGT. CDR3 amino acids: CASSPSGTGVPYEQYF. CDR3 bases: TGTGCCAGCAGCCCCTCCGGGACAGGGGTCCCCTACGAGCAGTACTTC.